Detailed here is one TCR beta chain. Its antigen remains unknown. This sample stems from a study of T cell responses to AZD1222 COVID-19 vaccine. About the study: It was second doses at about 4 or about 12 weeks that were pooled. Study results and caveats: Only a handful of people who got AZD1222 tested seropositive at baseline.

TCRdb's copy holds only in-frame clones and misses some; the assay was immunoSEQ multiplex PCR. The sample yields 100,000 to 150,000 clones, 93% seen once. Germline CDR1 and CDR2: LNHDA and SQIVND (reference sequence). The ends were cut back, 5 bases at V and 0 bases at J, with 11 bases in the middle. The length of the CDR3 is 16 residues. The source of this sequence is an adult in good health. The sample here was peripheral blood, taken on day 0 of AZD1222 vaccination. This sequence joins TRBV19 and TRBJ1-6; D is uncertain. CDR3 residues: CASSQSENSYNSPLHF. The CDR3 coding sequence is TGTGCCAGTAGTCAGTCAGAGAACTCCTATAATTCACCCCTCCACTTT.